The 20 T cell receptor beta chains listed next were all sequenced from one sample in a study of T cells after yellow fever vaccination. TCRdb fed the 5' RACE reads into MiXCR, producing one record per CDR3 protein. The sample shows 360,000 or so distinct CDR3 sequences, roughly 11% of them seen only once. Specimen: PBMCs, collected on the day of the first yellow fever vaccination. These receptors all stem from a man in his late teens or twenties who received the YFV17D yellow fever vaccine.

This chain links TRBV7-8 with TRBJ1-5; D might be TRBD1 (5 bases). The CDR3 has 15 amino acids. The ends were cut back, 1 base at V and 5 bases at J, with 12 bases in the middle. The germline V gene has CDR1 SGHVS and CDR2 FQNEAQ. The CDR3 region has the DNA TGTGCCAGCAGCTTAGAACCCCTCAGGGATCAGCCCCAGCATTTT. Its protein product is CASSLEPLRDQPQHF.

This sequence joins TRBV19 and TRBJ2-3; D remains unclear. The ends were cut back, 3 bases at V and 0 bases at J, with 10 bases in the middle. There are 15 residues in the CDR3. The germline V gene encodes CDR1 LNHDA and CDR2 SQIVND (reference sequence). The CDR3 DNA sequence: TGTGCCAGTAGTATGTATGCGATGAGCACAGATACGCAGTATTTT. Translated: CASSMYAMSTDTQYF. Complete variable domain (other parts from reference TRBV19 and TRBJ2-3): DGGITQSPKYLFRKEGQNVTLSCEQNLNHDAMYWYRQDPGQGLRLIYYSQIVNDFQKGDIAEGYSVSREKKESFPLTVTSAQKNPTAFYLCASSMYAMSTDTQYFGPGTRLTVL.

The sample holds a few counts of this clonotype. The J gene is TRBJ2-4, the V gene TRBV20-1; D might be TRBD1 (5 bases). This CDR3 has 16 amino acids. Between the trimmed V and J ends, which lost 5 bases and 1 base, there was a span of 18 bases. CDR1 DFQATT and CDR2 SNEGSKA come from the germline V gene (reference sequence). In DNA, the CDR3 is TGCAGTGCTGCCGACAGATTGGCGCAGGCCAAAAACATTCAGTACTTC. Encoded protein: CSAADRLAQAKNIQYF.

This clonotype was found many times. The chain employs TRBV7-9 and TRBJ2-7; D not certain. The germline gives CDR1 SEHNR, CDR2 FQNEAQ (reference sequence). V lost 4 bases, J lost 6 bases, and 19 bases lay in between. This CDR3 spans 15 amino acids. CDR3 residues: CASSYSGLGFPEQYF. The CDR3 bases are TGTGCCAGCAGCTACAGTGGTTTGGGGTTCCCCGAGCAGTACTTC.

There are many counts of this clonotype. CDR3 region: CSAEPQRGYYNEQFF. CDR3 in DNA: TGCAGTGCCGAGCCCCAGCGGGGGTACTACAATGAGCAGTTCTTC. J is TRBJ2-1 and V is TRBV20-1, with 8 bases aligning to TRBD2. J lost 3 bases, V lost 6 bases, and 10 bases had no gene match. The germline V gene encodes CDR1 DFQATT and CDR2 SNEGSKA (reference sequence). There are 15 residues in the CDR3.

The table lists this clonotype with many counts. This rearrangement joins TRBV6-1 to TRBJ2-5; D possibly corresponds to TRBD2 (6 bases). The CDR3 is made up of 14 amino acids. The V gene's germline CDR1 is MNHNS and CDR2 SASEGT. The V end was cut by 6 bases, the J end by 5 bases, with 16 bases between. CDR3 residues: CASRSGTGGETQYF. The DNA of the CDR3 is TGTGCCAGCAGATCCGGGACTGGCGGGGAGACCCAGTACTTC.

This clonotype occurred a few times. The chain uses TRBV2 and TRBJ2-2; perhaps TRBD1 as D (6 bases). Trimming stripped 10 bases from V and 1 base from J, with 16 bases between. The germline gives CDR1 SNHLY, CDR2 FYNNEI. The CDR3 covers 15 residues. The CDR3 here is CATRTAARNTGELFF. The DNA of the CDR3 is TGTGCCACCCGGACAGCGGCCAGGAACACCGGGGAGCTGTTTTTT.

On this clonotype itself: One junction end does not reproduce the germline sequence, and a read error may be involved. The chain combines TRBV28 with TRBJ1-5, with 7 bases fitting TRBD1. The CDR3 is 16 amino acids. Germline CDR1 MDHEN, CDR2 SYDVKM. CDR3 protein: CASSPGTARSNQHQHF. In DNA, the CDR3 is TGTGCCAGCAGTCCAGGGACAGCGCGGAGCAATCAGCACCAGCATTTT. Drawing the rest from reference TRBV28 and TRBJ1-5, the complete variable domain is DVKVTQSSRYLVKRTGEKVFLECVQDMDHENMFWYRQDPGLGLRLIYFSYDVKMKEKGDIPEGYSVSREKKERFSLILESASTNQTSMYLCASSPGTARSNQHQHFGDGTRLSIL.

This clonotype was observed at least ten times. This sequence joins TRBV10-3 and TRBJ1-4; no clear D gene. Per the germline V gene, CDR1 is ENHRY and CDR2 is SYGVKD. This CDR3 is built from 14 residues. The V end was cut by 10 bases, the J end by 7 bases, with 19 bases between. CDR3 DNA sequence: TGTGCCACCCGTGCGGTCCCAGGTGGTGAAAAACTGTTTTTT. As protein: CATRAVPGGEKLFF.

The rearrangement uses TRBV29-1 and TRBJ1-1; a possible D gene is TRBD1 (5 bases). Germline V gene sequence: CDR1 SQVTM, CDR2 ANQGSEA. The CDR3 loop spans 14 amino acids. V was shortened by 6 bases and J by 4 bases, with 18 bases between the two germline ends. Written as DNA, the CDR3 is TGCAGCGTAGCGAGGACAATCTTGGGCACTGAAGCTTTCTTT. Its translation: CSVARTILGTEAFF.

V and J are TRBV7-2 and TRBJ1-1; TRBD1 is a possible D gene (5 bases). Trimming took off 4 bases at V and 11 bases at J, with 11 bases between the two ends. CDR3 length: 11 amino acids. Looked up from germline, CDR1 is SGHTA and CDR2 is FQGNSA. The CDR3 DNA sequence: TGTGCCAGCAGCTCCAGGGCGGGCGCTTTCTTT. Its protein product is CASSSRAGAFF.

V is TRBV6-5 and J is TRBJ2-7, with unresolved D. This CDR3 is built from 15 residues. Germline V gene lookup returns CDR1 MNHEY and CDR2 SVGAGI. V lost 2 bases and J lost 2, with 13 bases in between. CDR3: CASSYGNPRTYEQYF. The CDR3 DNA follows: TGTGCCAGCAGTTACGGGAACCCCAGGACCTACGAGCAGTACTTC.

The genes are TRBV27 and TRBJ2-7, with 13 bases fitting TRBD2. This CDR3 contains 16 residues. Germline CDR1 and CDR2: MNHEY and SMNVEV (reference sequence). J lost 2 bases, V lost 5 bases, and 6 bases had no gene match. The CDR3 DNA follows: TGTGCCAGCAGTAAACCGGGACTAGCGGGGACCTACGAGCAGTACTTC. Encoded protein: CASSKPGLAGTYEQYF.

The DNA for the CDR3 is TGTGCCAGCAGGCCGGGACAGGGTCTTACAGATACGCAGTATTTT. It specifies CASRPGQGLTDTQYF. The gene calls are TRBV12-3 or TRBV12-4 and TRBJ2-3, with 9 bases fitting TRBD1. V was clipped by 6 bases and J by 3 bases; unmatched bases: 7. This CDR3 spans 15 amino acids.

The genes are TRBV4-3 and TRBJ2-7, with 9 bases fitting TRBD1. The V gene's germline CDR1 is LGHNA and CDR2 YSLEER. The CDR3 spans 15 residues. Germline trimming cut 3 bases from V and 2 bases from J; bases unmatched to any gene: 5. The CDR3 protein is CASSQTGGGPYEQYF. The CDR3 DNA reads TGCGCCAGCAGCCAGACAGGGGGAGGCCCCTACGAGCAGTACTTC.

This clonotype has more than one count but fewer than ten. The genes are TRBV6-2 or TRBV6-3 and TRBJ2-1; D is ambiguous. This CDR3 is built from 15 residues. The germline V and J ends were trimmed by 0 bases and 1 base, with 7 bases remaining between them. Germline V gene data show CDR1 as MNHEY and CDR2 as SVGEGT. The CDR3 reads CASSYSDGSYNEQFF. The CDR3 DNA follows: TGTGCCAGCAGTTACTCGGACGGATCCTACAATGAGCAGTTCTTC.

This clonotype appeared a few times. The chain is built from TRBV18 and TRBJ2-3; D is ambiguous. The CDR3 contains 12 residues. V dropped 2 bases and J dropped 2 bases, with 2 bases sitting between them. The germline V gene has CDR1 KGHSH and CDR2 LQKENI. The CDR3 spells CASSPVTDTQYF. CDR3 sequence (DNA): TGTGCCAGCTCACCAGTCACAGATACGCAGTATTTT.

This chain uses TRBV6-1 with TRBJ2-7; 9 nucleotides align to TRBD1. The CDR3 is 15 residues long. The V and J ends lost 6 bases and 5 bases, in that order; junction bases with no gene match: 11. In germline, CDR1 is MNHNS, CDR2 SASEGT. CDR3 nucleotide sequence: TGTGCCAGCAGACACCCGGGACAGGGATTCAACGAGCAGTACTTC. Amino acid sequence: CASRHPGQGFNEQYF.

The chain links TRBV7-6 to TRBJ2-7, with D hard to call. Trimming removed 1 base at V and 3 bases at J, with 10 bases between. CDR1 and CDR2 (germline): SGHVS, FNYEAQ. CDR3 size: 14 residues. For the CDR3, the DNA is TGTGCCAGCAGCTTAGGGTCCGGAGACTACGAGCAGTACTTC. Its translation: CASSLGSGDYEQYF.

This clonotype was seen only a few times. The chain has TRBV7-2 and TRBJ2-3; D gene unclear. There are 11 residues in the CDR3. V dropped 5 bases and J dropped 7 bases, with 7 bases sitting between them. Germline V gene sequence: CDR1 SGHTA, CDR2 FQGNSA. CDR3 residues: CASSQTNTQYF. In DNA, the CDR3 is TGTGCCAGCAGCCAAACCAATACGCAGTATTTT.